This is a list of T cell receptor beta chains from one sample in a study of T cells in tuberculosis. Assay used: immunoSEQ multiplex PCR; TCRdb lists only in-frame clones, some missing. The table records about 20,000 clones, roughly nine tenths of them present only once. Material: PBMCs. These receptors came from a donor aged 10-29 years with latent tuberculosis or without tuberculosis infection. Both conserved end residues are part of each CDR3. A D gene is named only where the DNA matches it firmly. Clone size appears in some rows only: once, few, many, or a class for an expanded clone.

>TRBJ2-2|17|TRBD1|-|TRBV18
CASSPVHGTGDTGELFF
TGTGCCAGCTCACCTGTCCATGGGACAGGCGACACCGGGGAGCTGTTTTTT
>TRBJ1-3|13|-|-|TRBV2
CASLRSSGNTIYF
TGTGCCAGCCTGCGGAGCTCTGGAAACACCATATATTTT
>TRBJ1-1|14|-|-|TRBV5-1
CASSPGRAYRGAFF
TGCGCCAGCAGCCCTGGGCGGGCCTACCGGGGAGCTTTCTTT
>TRBJ2-7|13|-|once|TRBV7-2
CASSSGVAYEQYF
TGTGCCAGCAGCTCGGGAGTTGCCTACGAGCAGTACTTC
>TRBJ2-1|12|-|-|TRBV6-1
CASSEDSGEQFF
TGTGCCAGCAGTGAGGATAGCGGAGAGCAGTTCTTC
>TRBJ1-2|14|-|-|TRBV2
CASIRGTMNYGYTF
TGTGCCAGCATCAGGGGCACGATGAACTATGGCTACACCTTC
>TRBJ2-1|13|TRBD2|-|TRBV27
CASSLIGGGEQFF
TGTGCCAGCAGTTTAATCGGGGGAGGGGAGCAGTTCTTC
>TRBJ1-4|13|-|-|TRBV28
CASSGTGNEKLFF
TGTGCCAGCAGTGGCACGGGTAATGAAAAACTGTTTTTT
>TRBJ2-3|20|TRBD1|-|TRBV7-6
CASSLYPAQGMTTSTDTQYF
TGTGCCAGCAGCTTATACCCCGCACAGGGGATGACAACTAGCACAGATACGCAGTATTTT
>TRBJ2-5|15|TRBD2|-|TRBV14
CASSPTSGGRETQYF
TGTGCCAGCAGTCCGACTAGCGGGGGACGAGAGACCCAGTACTTC
>TRBJ2-2|15|TRBD1|-|TRBV29-1
CSARGQGAGTGELFF
TGCAGCGCTCGGGGACAGGGGGCGGGCACCGGGGAGCTGTTTTTT
>TRBJ2-5|14|-|-|TRBV5-1
CASSTGGVQETQYF
TGCGCCAGCAGTACCGGAGGGGTCCAAGAGACCCAGTACTTC
>TRBJ1-4|15|-|-|TRBV28
CASSFKGLTNEKLFF
TGTGCCAGCAGTTTTAAGGGGTTGACTAATGAAAAACTGTTTTTT
>TRBJ2-7|15|-|-|TRBV6-5
CASSYPRQTSYEQYF
TGTGCCAGCAGTTACCCGAGACAGACGTCCTACGAGCAGTACTTC
>TRBJ2-7|15|-|-|TRBV19
CASSRAGTYTYEQYF
TGTGCCAGTAGTAGAGCTGGGACTTATACCTACGAGCAGTACTTC
>TRBJ2-7|15|-|-|TRBV7-8
CASSLTQAYSYEQYF
TGTGCCAGCAGCTTAACTCAGGCCTACTCCTACGAGCAGTACTTC
>TRBJ2-3|13|TRBD2|once|TRBV7-6
CASSKVSGGASYF
TGTGCCAGCAGCAAGGTGTCCGGGGGGGCCAGCTATTTT
>TRBJ1-2|14|-|-|TRBV5-4
CASANLADNYGYTF
TGTGCCAGCGCCAACTTAGCGGATAACTATGGCTACACCTTC
>TRBJ1-1|13|-|-|TRBV4-2
CASSRGGNTEAFF
TGTGCCAGCAGCCGAGGGGGTAACACTGAAGCTTTCTTT
>TRBJ1-2|16|-|-|TRBV25-1
CASRDSGQTLNYGYTF
TGTGCCAGCAGAGATTCTGGACAGACCCTTAACTATGGCTACACCTTC
>TRBJ1-4|15|-|few|TRBV5-1
CASSLFSGESEKLFF
TGCGCCAGCAGCTTGTTTTCAGGGGAAAGTGAAAAACTGTTTTTT
>TRBJ1-5|13|-|-|TRBV7-2
CASSAGPDQPQHF
TGTGCCAGCAGCGCAGGGCCGGATCAGCCCCAGCATTTT